The entry below describes one T cell receptor (beta chain). The data derive from a study of cytomegalovirus exposure and HLA in healthy donors. The germline V gene has CDR1 SGHNT and CDR2 YYREEE (reference sequence). V lost 3 bases and J 2 bases, leaving 14 bases between the germline ends. The CDR3 is 15 amino acids. The PCR ran on 60 Vbeta and 13 Jbeta primers. Some clones are missing from TCRdb's copy, which holds only in-frame ones; the method was immunoSEQ multiplex PCR. The sample carries about 130,000 clones, approximately 86% recorded once. The origin of this receptor is a boy younger than 18 in good health and CMV-seronegative. The chain has TRBV5-4 and TRBJ2-5; D might be TRBD2 (5 bases). Input material: PBMCs. The CDR3 DNA follows: TGTGCCAGCAGCTCTAACACGGGGATACAAGAGACCCAGTACTTC. Protein product: CASSSNTGIQETQYF.